The entry below describes one T cell receptor (beta chain). Its antigen is not known. The data were obtained in a study of graft-versus-host responses after intestinal transplantation. Study overall: Grafts that recipients had were multivisceral, liver-intestinal, or isolated intestinal transplants.

This table comes from immunoSEQ multiplex PCR, and its TCRdb copy is limited to in-frame clones, with some not included. The table lists about 86,000 clones, less than 90% of them singletons, with about 18% in the top ten. Overall study findings and caveats: Early post-transplant HvG declines showed an association with peak circulating GvH clone levels. Individuals who had graft-donor T cell macrochimerism had allografts that showed high graft-versus-host to host-versus-graft clonal ratios. The marrow of recipients harbored GvH clones, and ileum or blood showed some of them first.

The CDR3 spans 13 residues. Germline CDR1 MGHRA, CDR2 YSYEKL. Trimming took off 1 base at V and 0 bases at J, with 2 bases between the two ends. This specimen was unstimulated CD8+ T cells sorted from spleen or lymph node cells, taken before intestinal transplant. This clonotype was sampled from a human donor who received an intestinal transplant. The chain links TRBV4-1 to TRBJ2-3, with D uncertain. The CDR3 region is CASSQVSTDTQYF. In nucleotides, the CDR3 is TGCGCCAGCAGCCAAGTTAGCACAGATACGCAGTATTTT.